This T cell receptor beta chain comes out of a study of long-term antiretroviral therapy in people with HIV. In the case of this clone: Its antigen is not known.

Study observations and caveats: Controls had broader CDR3 length ranges than HIV repertoires did.

A minimum of one pre-ART and two post-ART PBMC samples existed for each donor. HIV-positive participants were all treated in the United States. This was the immunoSEQ v3.0 assay at survey level. Profiled with immunoSEQ multiplex PCR; TCRdb holds only in-frame clones, not every one. The sample contains more than 25,000 clones, approximately 86% of which appear only once. The sequencing used unsorted PBMCs, collected approximately 5 years before starting antiretroviral therapy. The clonotype comes from a man aged 50 to 59 with HIV.

CDR3 in DNA: TGTGCCAGCAGCCTACTAGCGGGAGGCACCAATGAGCAGTTCTTC. It codes for CASSLLAGGTNEQFF. V gene TRBV27 combines with J gene TRBJ2-1; 12 bases are a match to TRBD2. This CDR3 is built from 15 residues. CDR1 and CDR2 (germline): MNHEY, SMNVEV (reference sequence). J lost 6 bases, V lost 6 bases, and 6 bases had no gene match.